The T cell receptor (beta chain) under discussion was sequenced for a study of OX40 agonist ivuxolimab in advanced cancers. Study-level information: Patients took ivuxolimab, an agonistic anti-OX40 (CD134) antibody. Hepatocellular carcinoma, melanoma, renal cell or head and neck cancer was diagnosed in the dose-escalation patients. The dose of intravenous ivuxolimab that patients received every 2 weeks ranged from 0.01 to 10 mg/kg. Earlier anti-PD-1, anti-PD-L1 or anti-CTLA-4 therapy was permitted; over 35% had received some.

TCRdb's table, derived via immunoSEQ multiplex PCR, lists solely in-frame clones and lacks some. The data contain approximately 90,000 clones, more than 75% of them singletons. Germline assignment: CDR1 SGHRS and CDR2 YFSETQ. CDR3 length equals 14 residues. V shed 6 bases and J 5 bases; nucleotides not matched to a gene: 7. Here the sequenced sample was CD4+ or CD8+ T cells sorted from blood, taken in a trial of the OX40 agonist ivuxolimab. The clonotype comes from an adult with an advanced solid tumor such as melanoma, head and neck, liver or kidney cancer. The chain employs TRBV5-1 and TRBJ2-3; TRBD2 matches 9 bases. CDR3 DNA: TGCGCCAGCATGTATAGCGGGAGTCTAGATACGCAGTATTTT. It codes for CASMYSGSLDTQYF.